Listed below are T cell receptor beta chains from one sample, sequenced in a study of blood T cells in healthy people across ages. MiXCR was run by TCRdb on the 5' RACE reads, yielding one entry per CDR3 protein. The data hold 650,000 to 1,000,000 distinct CDR3 sequences, with roughly 34% observed a single time. The specimen sequenced was blood. The receptors originated from a man in his late teens or twenties in good health. Both conserved end residues are trimmed from each CDR3.

j_gene: TRBJ2-7
v_gene: TRBV20-1
CDR3aa: SASLAGSYEQY

j_gene: -
v_gene: TRBV4-1
CDR3aa: ASSQKGTSGRLGNEQY

j_gene: TRBJ2-1
v_gene: TRBV4-2
CDR3aa: ASSSELAGGFNEQF

j_gene: TRBJ2-5
v_gene: TRBV6-1
CDR3aa: ASSEVAGGVQTQY

j_gene: TRBJ2-2
v_gene: TRBV6-2/TRBV6-3
CDR3aa: ASSYGGTPTGELF

j_gene: TRBJ2-7
v_gene: TRBV13
CDR3aa: ASSLGSQGRSSYEQY

j_gene: TRBJ2-1
v_gene: TRBV4-3
CDR3aa: ASSPADDIRYNEQF

j_gene: -
v_gene: TRBV7-9
CDR3aa: ASSQLGLASYNEQY

j_gene: TRBJ1-1
v_gene: TRBV29-1
CDR3aa: SVEQLNTEAF

j_gene: TRBJ1-6
v_gene: TRBV7-3
CDR3aa: ASSSGPEFNSPLH

j_gene: TRBJ1-5
v_gene: TRBV3-1
CDR3aa: ASSQGKDSENQPQH

j_gene: TRBJ2-7
v_gene: TRBV9
CDR3aa: ASSVED

j_gene: TRBJ2-3
v_gene: TRBV20-1
CDR3aa: SVLSGGVDTQY

j_gene: TRBJ1-2
v_gene: TRBV12-3/TRBV12-4
CDR3aa: ASSFTPNYGYT

j_gene: TRBJ2-1
v_gene: TRBV5-1
CDR3aa: ASSPGTVEQF

j_gene: TRBJ1-1
v_gene: TRBV20-1
CDR3aa: SARWGGKNTEAF

j_gene: TRBJ2-6
v_gene: TRBV20-1
CDR3aa: SARDQGRLSGANVLT

j_gene: TRBJ1-2
v_gene: TRBV18
CDR3aa: ASSPARADRGHGYT

j_gene: TRBJ1-3
v_gene: TRBV13
CDR3aa: ASSLSDSKAGNTIY

j_gene: TRBJ2-1
v_gene: TRBV7-2
CDR3aa: ASSLVNRESNEQF

j_gene: TRBJ1-2
v_gene: TRBV5-1
CDR3aa: ASSDTPKQGYGYT

j_gene: TRBJ2-1
v_gene: TRBV20-1
CDR3aa: SGLDPRGSNEQF

j_gene: TRBJ1-1
v_gene: TRBV4-3
CDR3aa: ASSQDGADRVGGQGNEAF

j_gene: TRBJ2-3
v_gene: TRBV12-3/TRBV12-4
CDR3aa: ASREDRTLTDTQY

j_gene: TRBJ2-5
v_gene: TRBV20-1
CDR3aa: SASLRGGNRVIETQY

j_gene: TRBJ1-5
v_gene: TRBV12-3/TRBV12-4
CDR3aa: ASSLDRQEFNQPQH

j_gene: TRBJ1-6
v_gene: TRBV6-5
CDR3aa: ASSFTAGGISPLH

j_gene: TRBJ2-7
v_gene: TRBV5-6
CDR3aa: ASSLGLRPVAREYEQY

j_gene: TRBJ1-2
v_gene: TRBV4-3
CDR3aa: ASSQDWDTGGYT

j_gene: TRBJ1-5
v_gene: TRBV5-1
CDR3aa: ASSLQGGGGTQPQH

j_gene: TRBJ2-1
v_gene: TRBV12-5
CDR3aa: ASGLGGNEQF

j_gene: TRBJ1-2
v_gene: TRBV4-1
CDR3aa: ASSHDIGDKPRDGYT

j_gene: TRBJ1-4
v_gene: TRBV12-3/TRBV12-4
CDR3aa: ASSLTREKLF

j_gene: TRBJ2-2
v_gene: TRBV7-3
CDR3aa: ASSPFPGTTNTGELF

j_gene: TRBJ2-7
v_gene: TRBV2
CDR3aa: ASSPPSTSALGQY

j_gene: TRBJ2-1
v_gene: TRBV12-3/TRBV12-4
CDR3aa: ASTHLGTGVFNEQF

j_gene: TRBJ2-3
v_gene: TRBV20-1
CDR3aa: SAIRQGNTDTQY

j_gene: TRBJ1-5
v_gene: TRBV5-1
CDR3aa: ASSLAPGSFNQPQH

j_gene: TRBJ1-5
v_gene: TRBV12-3/TRBV12-4
CDR3aa: ASSFAGGRQPQH

j_gene: TRBJ2-7
v_gene: TRBV28
CDR3aa: ASSLVGSQQY

j_gene: TRBJ1-1
v_gene: TRBV9
CDR3aa: ASSREMNTEAF

j_gene: TRBJ2-7
v_gene: TRBV3-1
CDR3aa: ASSQDGGRAYEQY

j_gene: TRBJ1-2
v_gene: TRBV5-1
CDR3aa: ASSLDPQHNYGYT

j_gene: TRBJ2-3
v_gene: TRBV20-1
CDR3aa: SASFGTQY

j_gene: TRBJ2-6
v_gene: TRBV20-1
CDR3aa: SASGHSGANVLT

j_gene: TRBJ2-1
v_gene: TRBV29-1
CDR3aa: SAALTGINNEQF

j_gene: TRBJ2-1
v_gene: TRBV4-2
CDR3aa: ASSQEGTGYNEQF

j_gene: TRBJ2-3
v_gene: TRBV5-5
CDR3aa: ASSWKGSWAVTDTQY